Below are 10 T cell receptor beta chains sequenced from a single sample in a study of tumor-infiltrating lymphocytes in primary liver carcinoma. TCR beta cDNA was made from approximately 540 ng total RNA with a constant-region primer. Libraries for TCR beta were built through three nested multiplex PCR rounds, which together made up a slightly modified ARM-PCR procedure. TRBV1-TRBV30 forward and Cbeta reverse primers drove the first two roughly 10-cycle rounds. TCRdb re-called the multiplex PCR reads with MiXCR, one entry per CDR3 protein. The sample consists of around 120,000 distinct CDR3 sequences, around 65% of them appearing once. Unsorted bulk tissue (about 20-30 mg) underwent RNA and DNA co-extraction. The sequenced material came from tumor-adjacent normal liver tissue. These receptors were obtained from an older woman with primary liver carcinoma and hepatitis B virus infection.

About this clonotype itself: The final CDR3 position lacks the conserved phenylalanine or tryptophan, pointing to a likely read error. The chain combines TRBV28 with TRBJ2-6; TRBD1 might be the D (5 bases). The CDR3 totals 16 residues. Germline V CDR1 and CDR2: MDHEN, SYDVKM. In DNA form, the CDR3 reads TGTGTCAGCACGTCCCCAGGGTGGTCCGGGGCCAACGTCCTGACTTCC. As protein: CVSTSPGWSGANVLTS.

This clonotype was observed many times. The chain combines TRBV29-1 with TRBJ1-5; 7 nucleotides line up with TRBD1. Germline V gene data show CDR1 as SQVTM and CDR2 as ANQGSEA. The ends lost 4 bases at V and 2 bases at J; junction bases unmatched: 2. The CDR3 length is 13 residues. CDR3: CSVVTGGNQPQHF. The CDR3 DNA reads as TGCAGCGTTGTCACAGGGGGCAATCAGCCCCAGCATTTT.

With respect to this clonotype: Since no conserved phenylalanine or tryptophan closes the CDR3, a read error is the likely cause. Here the CDR3 reads CTSSLVRLRSSYEQYS. For the CDR3, the DNA is TGTACCAGCAGCTTAGTACGACTTAGGAGCTCCTACGAGCAGTACTCC. V gene TRBV7-8 combines with J gene TRBJ2-7; D unclear. This CDR3 is built from 16 residues. Germline V CDR1 and CDR2: SGHVS, FQNEAQ.

Note on this clonotype: One junction end does not reproduce the germline sequence, and a read error may be involved. CDR3 loop: CASGTRRGSTGTQYF. The CDR3 nucleotides are TGTGCTAGTGGTACCCGTCGGGGGAGCACAGGTACGCAGTATTTT. The chain uses TRBV12-5 and TRBJ2-3, with D perhaps matching TRBD2 (6 bases). The CDR3 runs to 15 residues. Germline V lookup: CDR1 LGHNT, CDR2 FRNRAP.

This clonotype was observed many times. The chain couples TRBV4-1 to TRBJ2-7, with D perhaps TRBD1 (6 bases). Germline CDR1 is MGHRA and CDR2 is YSYEKL. CDR3 length: 16 amino acids. Deletions cut 1 base from V and 1 base from J, with 14 bases between. The DNA of the CDR3 is TGCGCCAGCAGCCAAGCTCCAACAGGGCTGTCCTACGAGCAGTACTTC. Amino acid sequence: CASSQAPTGLSYEQYF.

About this clonotype itself: A clone one base away is much larger, so this may be a read error. The chain has TRBV7-9 and TRBJ2-1, with TRBD2 identical over 13 bases. Germline V CDR1 and CDR2: SEHNR, FQNEAQ (reference sequence). The length of the CDR3 is 16 residues. The chain's CDR3 is CTSSLWTSGSAHEQFF. Here the CDR3 DNA reads TGTACCAGCAGTTTATGGACTAGCGGGAGTGCCCATGAGCAGTTCTTC.

About this clonotype itself: A much bigger clone sits one base away, suggesting this may be a read error. V and J are TRBV7-9 and TRBJ2-1; 7 bases are a match to TRBD2. The CDR3 loop spans 14 amino acids. Germline CDR1 is SEHNR and CDR2 is FQNEAQ (reference sequence). J lost 4 bases, V lost 8 bases, and 8 bases had no gene match. As DNA, the CDR3 is TGTGCCAGCCTGGGACTATCGGAATACAATGAGCAGTTCTTC. Its translation is CASLGLSEYNEQFF.

There are many counts of this clonotype. This chain connects TRBV29-1 to TRBJ2-1, with no clear D. Trimming removed 2 bases at V and 2 bases at J, with 7 bases between. This CDR3 has 13 amino acids. Germline V gene sequence: CDR1 SQVTM, CDR2 ANQGSEA. The CDR3 nucleotides are TGCAGCGTTGAACTCCAAGCCTACAATGAGCAGTTCTTC. Its protein product is CSVELQAYNEQFF.

Many counts were recorded for this clonotype. This chain links TRBV29-1 with TRBJ2-7; TRBD2 is a possible D gene (5 bases). V lost 4 bases to trimming and J lost 2 bases, with 9 bases between them. CDR3 length: 12 amino acids. CDR1 is SQVTM, CDR2 ANQGSEA, per germline. The DNA for the CDR3 is TGCAGCGTTGCCGGGGTGACCTACGAGCAGTACTTC. Protein: CSVAGVTYEQYF.

The chain combines TRBV29-1 with TRBJ2-2; D unresolved. From germline, CDR1 is SQVTM and CDR2 ANQGSEA. Trimming took off 6 bases at V and 1 base at J, with 12 bases between the two ends. There are 14 residues in the CDR3. CDR3 loop: CSVIASLNTGELFF. The DNA for the CDR3 is TGCAGCGTAATTGCCAGCCTGAACACCGGGGAGCTGTTTTTT.